Shown below are 18 T cell receptor beta chains from a single sample sequenced in a study of shared clonotypes between healthy human individuals. Generated by immunoSEQ multiplex PCR, the TCRdb table keeps only in-frame clones and is missing some. The sample comprises about 480,000 clones, roughly 79% of which are singletons, and around 12% rests with the top ten. The specimen was PBMCs. These receptors were collected from a middle-aged woman in good health. Some clones in this sample may be carry-over from other donors' samples.

The chain uses TRBV28 and TRBJ1-1, with D unresolved. V was cut by 4 bases and J by 2 bases, with 8 bases left in between. Germline-derived CDR1 and CDR2 are MDHEN and SYDVKM. CDR3 length: 13 residues. The CDR3 DNA reads as TGTGCCAGCAGTTCCCCGGGAAACACTGAAGCTTTCTTT. This codes for CASSSPGNTEAFF.

This chain joins TRBV28 and TRBJ1-1; 10 bases match TRBD1. This CDR3 is 15 amino acids long. Trimming removed 5 bases from V and 4 bases from J; junction bases left unmatched: 7. CDR1 is MDHEN and CDR2 is SYDVKM in the germline V gene. In DNA, the CDR3 is TGTGCCAGCAGTCCGCCGGGACAGGGGATCACTGAAGCTTTCTTT. Translation gives CASSPPGQGITEAFF.

The chain has TRBV4-1 and TRBJ1-1, with D tentatively TRBD1 (5 bases). The germline V and J ends were trimmed by 0 bases and 1 base, with 12 bases remaining between them. The V gene's germline CDR1 is MGHRA and CDR2 YSYEKL. The CDR3 contains 16 residues. CDR3 sequence (DNA): TGCGCCAGCAGCCAAGATGGGGCAGGGCCGAACACTGAAGCTTTCTTT. It encodes CASSQDGAGPNTEAFF.

This clone was counted a few times. J is TRBJ2-3 and V is TRBV5-1; 9 positions agree with TRBD2. V was pared by 0 bases and J by 5 bases, with 7 bases of the junction left unmatched. Germline V lookup: CDR1 SGHRS, CDR2 YFSETQ. The length of the CDR3 is 16 residues. CDR3 amino acids: CASSLARAGGGDTQYF. The CDR3, as DNA: TGCGCCAGCAGCTTGGCCCGAGCGGGAGGTGGAGATACGCAGTATTTT.

This chain connects TRBV9 to TRBJ2-2; 7 bases line up with TRBD2. Germline CDR1 and CDR2: SGDLS and YYNGEE. The CDR3 is 14 amino acids. V gave up 1 base and J gave up 4 bases; unmatched junction bases: 1. The CDR3 reads CASSVPGGTGELFF. The CDR3 DNA sequence: TGTGCCAGCAGCGTACCGGGGGGCACCGGGGAGCTGTTTTTT.

The chain uses TRBV5-1 and TRBJ1-1; no clear D gene. Trimming shortened V by 0 bases and J by 1 base, and 16 bases separated the two germline ends. The CDR3 contains 17 residues. Germline V lookup: CDR1 SGHRS, CDR2 YFSETQ. CDR3 coding DNA: TGCGCCAGCAGCTTGGAAGGGTACGCCCCGGGGAACACTGAAGCTTTCTTT. This encodes CASSLEGYAPGNTEAFF.

This clone was observed a handful of times. The V call is TRBV2, the J call TRBJ2-2; TRBD1 matches 11 bases. The CDR3 is made up of 15 amino acids. Per the germline V gene, CDR1 is SNHLY and CDR2 is FYNNEI. Losses at the gene ends were 9 bases for V and 6 bases for J; bases not matched to a gene: 9. The CDR3 DNA reads as TGTGCCAGTGTTCTCGGACAGGGGGCGTCCGGGGAGCTGTTTTTT. Protein: CASVLGQGASGELFF.

This clone was observed a few times. The chain is built from TRBV27 and TRBJ2-7; TRBD1 matches 7 bases. CDR1 is MNHEY and CDR2 is SMNVEV in the germline V gene (reference sequence). With 4 bases clipped from V and 2 bases from J, the junction kept 5 bases outside the gene matches. This CDR3 contains 14 residues. The CDR3 sequence: CASSSGDRTYEQYF. CDR3 DNA: TGTGCCAGCAGTTCCGGGGACAGAACCTACGAGCAGTACTTC.

This chain joins TRBV27 and TRBJ2-7; the match to TRBD1 covers 10 bases. The CDR3 consists of 18 residues. Trimming took 0 bases from V and 6 from J; bases not matched to a gene: 14. Germline-derived CDR1 and CDR2 are MNHEY and SMNVEV (reference sequence). This CDR3 is CASSLSTRGQGVSLEQYF. The CDR3 DNA follows: TGTGCCAGCAGTTTATCGACACGTGGACAGGGGGTCTCTCTCGAGCAGTACTTC.

The chain has TRBV4-3 and TRBJ1-3; the D is unclear. Germline V gene sequence: CDR1 LGHNA, CDR2 YSLEER. The CDR3 extends over 16 amino acids. The V and J ends lost 0 bases and 4 bases respectively, with 13 bases between them. CDR3 in DNA: TGCGCCAGCAGCCAAGACAGGCGGGAAGTCGGAAACACCATATATTTT. As protein: CASSQDRREVGNTIYF.

V gene TRBV5-1 combines with J gene TRBJ2-1; TRBD2 matches 8 bases. V lost 0 bases, J lost 4 bases, and 6 bases stayed unmatched. Germline lookup yields CDR1 SGHRS and CDR2 YFSETQ. The CDR3 totals 16 residues. DNA of the CDR3: TGCGCCAGCAGCTTGGCCGGGACTAGATCTTACAATGAGCAGTTCTTC. This gives the protein CASSLAGTRSYNEQFF. Complete variable domain (other parts from reference TRBV5-1 and TRBJ2-1): KAGVTQTPRYLIKTRGQQVTLSCSPISGHRSVSWYQQTPGQGLQFLFEYFSETQRNKGNFPGRFSGRQFSNSRSEMNVSTLELGDSALYLCASSLAGTRSYNEQFFGPGTRLTVL.

The DNA for the CDR3 is TGTGCCAGCTCTTCGGGGTCGAGATATGGCTACACCTTC. Translating it yields CASSSGSRYGYTF. The chain couples TRBV28 to TRBJ1-2, with D unresolved. CDR1 is MDHEN, CDR2 SYDVKM, per germline. The CDR3 sequence is 13 residues long. Trimming left V 8 bases short and J 5 bases short, with 15 bases between.

The count of this clone is one. The chain links TRBV11-2 to TRBJ2-3; 9 nucleotides line up with TRBD2. Germline lookup yields CDR1 SGHAT and CDR2 FQNNGV. Trimming removed 1 base from V and 3 bases from J; junction bases left unmatched: 5. The CDR3 is 16 amino acids. CDR3 in amino acids: CASSLGPLAGTDTQYF. CDR3 in DNA: TGTGCCAGCAGCTTAGGCCCCCTAGCGGGAACAGATACGCAGTATTTT.

The rearrangement links TRBV7-9 to TRBJ2-7, with a weak D call TRBD1 (8 bases). Germline lookup yields CDR1 SEHNR and CDR2 FQNEAQ (reference sequence). CDR3 length equals 14 residues. Trimming cost V 5 bases and J 3 bases, with 14 bases left between them. The chain's CDR3 is CASSQRGQDYEQYF. In nucleotides, the CDR3 is TGTGCCAGCAGCCAGCGGGGACAGGACTACGAGCAGTACTTC.

The CDR3, as DNA: TGTGCCAGCAGCTTAGGTGCAGCGGGAGTGAGGTTCTTC. Translated, it gives CASSLGAAGVRFF. The chain joins TRBV7-2 to TRBJ2-1; 8 nucleotides match TRBD2. J was trimmed by 15 bases and V by 1 base; bases with no gene match: 8. Germline loops: CDR1 SGHTA, CDR2 FQGNSA. The CDR3 has 13 residues.

This clone was seen a few times. This rearrangement joins TRBV5-1 to TRBJ2-2, with TRBD1 as a possible D gene (6 bases). In germline, CDR1 is SGHRS, CDR2 YFSETQ. The V end was cut by 7 bases, the J end by 5 bases, with 18 bases between. The CDR3 spans 15 residues. CDR3 sequence reads: CASRYNRDRTGELFF. In DNA form, the CDR3 reads TGCGCCAGCCGATACAACAGGGATAGGACCGGGGAGCTGTTTTTT.

V gene TRBV5-6 combines with J gene TRBJ2-5, with D possibly being TRBD1 or TRBD2 (5 bases each). The ends were cut back, 4 bases at V and 4 bases at J, with 11 bases in the middle. Germline-derived CDR1 and CDR2 are SGHDT and YYEEEE. The CDR3 has 13 amino acids. The CDR3 here is CASSGTARETQYF. DNA of the CDR3: TGTGCCAGCAGCGGGACCGCCCGAGAGACCCAGTACTTC.

The chain employs TRBV28 and TRBJ1-3; tentative D call: TRBD1 (6 bases). Germline V lookup: CDR1 MDHEN, CDR2 SYDVKM. The CDR3 contains 16 residues. Trimming removed 5 bases at V and 0 bases at J, with 14 bases between. The CDR3 DNA is TGTGCCAGCAGTCCCTCGGGACACCGCTCTGGAAACACCATATATTTT. This codes for CASSPSGHRSGNTIYF.